This T cell receptor (beta chain) is drawn from a study of T cells in Graves' hyperthyroidism and ophthalmopathy. The wider study: Peripheral blood specimens were obtained at initial diagnosis, prior to any treatment. Broader study findings: Ophthalmopathy, as predicted by the model, came a median approximately 5.9 months after the prediction. Most thyroid clonotypes expanded above 0.001 appeared in blood too.

RNA transcripts yielded amplified TCR beta CDR3 regions. First-round RT-PCR targeting the TCR CDR3 was performed with the HTBI primer set. From the multiplex PCR reads, TCRdb called clonotypes with MiXCR, one entry per CDR3 protein. The sample lists 600,000 to 750,000 distinct CDR3 sequences, approximately 15% occurring once. This CDR3 has 14 residues. V was clipped by 5 bases and J by 0 bases, with 8 bases between them. Germline V gene lookup returns CDR1 SGHTA and CDR2 FQGNSA. The study excluded patients with uncontrolled infection, other autoimmune disease, pregnancy or lactation. Worth noting for this clonotype: The antigen is unknown.

Sequenced input: blood. The gene calls are TRBV7-2 and TRBJ1-5; D not resolved. The clonotype was recovered from a man aged 50 to 59 with Graves' hyperthyroidism. Here the CDR3 reads CASSAYYSNQPQHF. DNA of the CDR3: TGTGCCAGCAGCGCGTATTATAGCAATCAGCCCCAGCATTTT. The variable domain in full, completed from reference TRBV7-2 and TRBJ1-5, reads GAGVSQSPSNKVTEKGKDVELRCDPISGHTALYWYRQSLGQGLEFLIYFQGNSAPDKSGLPSDRFSAERTGGSVSTLTIQRTQQEDSAVYLCASSAYYSNQPQHFGDGTRLSIL.